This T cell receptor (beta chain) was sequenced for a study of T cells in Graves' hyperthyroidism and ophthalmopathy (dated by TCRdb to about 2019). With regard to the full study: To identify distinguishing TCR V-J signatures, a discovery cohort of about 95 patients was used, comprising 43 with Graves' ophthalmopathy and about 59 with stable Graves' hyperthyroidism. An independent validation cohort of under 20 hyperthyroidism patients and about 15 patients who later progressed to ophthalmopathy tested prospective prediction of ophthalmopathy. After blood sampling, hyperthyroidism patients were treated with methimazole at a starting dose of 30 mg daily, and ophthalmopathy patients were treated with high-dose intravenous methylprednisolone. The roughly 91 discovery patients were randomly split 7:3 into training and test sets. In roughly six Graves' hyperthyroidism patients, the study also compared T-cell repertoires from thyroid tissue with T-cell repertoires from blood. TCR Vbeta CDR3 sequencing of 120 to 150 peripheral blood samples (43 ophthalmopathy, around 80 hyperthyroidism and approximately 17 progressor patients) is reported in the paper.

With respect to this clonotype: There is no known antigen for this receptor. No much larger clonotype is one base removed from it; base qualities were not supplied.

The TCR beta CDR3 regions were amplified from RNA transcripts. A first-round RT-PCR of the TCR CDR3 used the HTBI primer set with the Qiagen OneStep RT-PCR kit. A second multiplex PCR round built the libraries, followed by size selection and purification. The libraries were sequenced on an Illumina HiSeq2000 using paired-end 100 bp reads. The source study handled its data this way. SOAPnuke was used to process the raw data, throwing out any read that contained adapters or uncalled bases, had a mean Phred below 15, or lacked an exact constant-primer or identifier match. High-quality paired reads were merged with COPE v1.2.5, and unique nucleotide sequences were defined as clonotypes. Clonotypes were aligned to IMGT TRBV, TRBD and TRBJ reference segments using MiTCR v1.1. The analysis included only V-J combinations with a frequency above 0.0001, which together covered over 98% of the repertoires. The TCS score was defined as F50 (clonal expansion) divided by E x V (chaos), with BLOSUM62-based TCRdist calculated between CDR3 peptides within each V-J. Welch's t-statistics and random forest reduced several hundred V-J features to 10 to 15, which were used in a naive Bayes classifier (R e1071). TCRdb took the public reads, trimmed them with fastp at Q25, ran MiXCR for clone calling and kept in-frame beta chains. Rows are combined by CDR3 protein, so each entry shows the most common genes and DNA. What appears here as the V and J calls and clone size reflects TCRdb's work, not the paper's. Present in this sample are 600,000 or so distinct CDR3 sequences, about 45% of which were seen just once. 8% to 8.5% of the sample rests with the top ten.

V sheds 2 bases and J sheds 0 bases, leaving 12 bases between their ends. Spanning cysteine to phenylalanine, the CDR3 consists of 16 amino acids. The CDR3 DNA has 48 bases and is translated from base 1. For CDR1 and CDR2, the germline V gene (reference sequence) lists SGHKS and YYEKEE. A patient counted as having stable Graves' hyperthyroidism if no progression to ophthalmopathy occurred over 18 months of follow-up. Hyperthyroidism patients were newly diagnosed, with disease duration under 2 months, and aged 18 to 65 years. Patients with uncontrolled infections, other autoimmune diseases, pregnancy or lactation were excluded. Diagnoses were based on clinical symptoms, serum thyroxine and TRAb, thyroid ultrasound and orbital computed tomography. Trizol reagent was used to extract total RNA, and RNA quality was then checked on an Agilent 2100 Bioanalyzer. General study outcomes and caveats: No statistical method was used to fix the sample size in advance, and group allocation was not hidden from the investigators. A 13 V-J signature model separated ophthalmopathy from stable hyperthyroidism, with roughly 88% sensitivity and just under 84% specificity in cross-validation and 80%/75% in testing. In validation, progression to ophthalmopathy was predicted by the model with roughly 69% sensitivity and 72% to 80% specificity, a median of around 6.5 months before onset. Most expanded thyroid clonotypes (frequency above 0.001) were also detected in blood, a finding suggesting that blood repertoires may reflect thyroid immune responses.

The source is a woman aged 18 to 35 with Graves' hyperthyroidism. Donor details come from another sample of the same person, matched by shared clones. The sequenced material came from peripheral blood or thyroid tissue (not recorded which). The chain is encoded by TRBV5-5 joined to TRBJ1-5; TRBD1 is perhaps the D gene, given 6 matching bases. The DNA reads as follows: TGTGCCAGCAGCTTTTTGGGGACATATAGCAATCAGCCCCAGCATTTT. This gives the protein CASSFLGTYSNQPQHF.